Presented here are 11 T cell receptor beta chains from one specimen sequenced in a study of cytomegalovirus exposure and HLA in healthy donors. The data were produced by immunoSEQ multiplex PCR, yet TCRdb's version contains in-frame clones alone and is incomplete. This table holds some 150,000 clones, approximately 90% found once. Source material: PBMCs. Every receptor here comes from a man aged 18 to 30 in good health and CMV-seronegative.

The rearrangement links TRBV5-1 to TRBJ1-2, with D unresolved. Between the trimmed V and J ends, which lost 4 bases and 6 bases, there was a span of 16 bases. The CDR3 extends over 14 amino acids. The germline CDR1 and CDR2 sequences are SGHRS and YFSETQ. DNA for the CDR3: TGCGCCAGCAGCCCGGCGAGCGGGCTAAATGGCTACACCTTC. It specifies CASSPASGLNGYTF.

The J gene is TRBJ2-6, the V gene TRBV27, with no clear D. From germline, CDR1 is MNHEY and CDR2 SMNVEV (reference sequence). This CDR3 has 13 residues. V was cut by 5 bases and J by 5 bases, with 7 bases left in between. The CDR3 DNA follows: TGTGCCAGCAGTCCCAACTGGGCCAACGTCCTGACTTTC. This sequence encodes CASSPNWANVLTF.

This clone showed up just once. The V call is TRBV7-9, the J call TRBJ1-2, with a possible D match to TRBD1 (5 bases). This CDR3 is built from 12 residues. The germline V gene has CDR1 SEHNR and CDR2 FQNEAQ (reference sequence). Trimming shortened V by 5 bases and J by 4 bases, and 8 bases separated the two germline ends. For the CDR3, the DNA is TGTGCCAGCAGCCAGGACACCTATGGCTACACCTTC. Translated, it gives CASSQDTYGYTF. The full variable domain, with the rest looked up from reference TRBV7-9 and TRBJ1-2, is DTGVSQNPRHKITKRGQNVTFRCDPISEHNRLYWYRQTLGQGPEFLTYFQNEAQLEKSRLLSDRFSAERPKGSFSTLEIQRTEQGDSAMYLCASSQDTYGYTFGSGTRLTVV.

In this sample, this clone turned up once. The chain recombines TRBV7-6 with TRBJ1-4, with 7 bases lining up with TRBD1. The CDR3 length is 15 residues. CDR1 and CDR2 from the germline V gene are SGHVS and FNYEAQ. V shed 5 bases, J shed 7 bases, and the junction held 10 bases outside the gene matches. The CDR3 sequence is CASSKEQGIGEKLFF. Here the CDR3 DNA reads TGTGCCAGCAGCAAAGAACAGGGGATAGGTGAAAAACTGTTTTTT.

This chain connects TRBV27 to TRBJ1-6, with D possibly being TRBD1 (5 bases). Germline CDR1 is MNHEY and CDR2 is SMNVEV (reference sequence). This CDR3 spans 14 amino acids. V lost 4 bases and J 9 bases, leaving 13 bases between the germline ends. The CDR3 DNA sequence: TGTGCCAGCAGTTCAGGGTCCGATGGTTCACCCCTCCACTTT. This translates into CASSSGSDGSPLHF.

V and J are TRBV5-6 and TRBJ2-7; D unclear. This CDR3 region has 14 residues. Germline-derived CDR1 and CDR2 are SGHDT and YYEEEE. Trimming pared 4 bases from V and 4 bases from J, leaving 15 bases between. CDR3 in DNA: TGTGCCAGCAGCAAAGGTGGGCTTCCGTACGAGCAGTACTTC. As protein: CASSKGGLPYEQYF.

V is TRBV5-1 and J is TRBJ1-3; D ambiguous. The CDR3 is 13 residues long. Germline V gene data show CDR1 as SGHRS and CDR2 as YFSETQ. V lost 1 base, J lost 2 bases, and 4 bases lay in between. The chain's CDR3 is CASSLNTGNTIYF. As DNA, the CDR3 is TGCGCCAGCAGCTTGAATACTGGAAACACCATATATTTT.

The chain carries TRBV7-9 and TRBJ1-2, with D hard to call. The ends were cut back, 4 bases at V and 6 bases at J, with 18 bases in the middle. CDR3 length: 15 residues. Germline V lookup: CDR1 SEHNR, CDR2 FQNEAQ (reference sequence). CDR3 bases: TGTGCCAGCAGCTCCGCCTTCGCATCTATAAATGGCTACACCTTC. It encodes CASSSAFASINGYTF.

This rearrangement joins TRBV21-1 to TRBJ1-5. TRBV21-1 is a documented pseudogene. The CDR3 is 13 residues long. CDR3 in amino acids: CASSKYSNQPQHF. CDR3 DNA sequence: TGTGCCAGCAGCAAATATAGCAATCAGCCCCAGCATTTT.

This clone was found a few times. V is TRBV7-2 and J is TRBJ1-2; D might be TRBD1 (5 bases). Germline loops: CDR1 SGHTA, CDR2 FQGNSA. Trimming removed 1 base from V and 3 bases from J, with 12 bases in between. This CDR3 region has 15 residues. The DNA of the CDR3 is TGTGCCAGCAGCTTAGAAAGGGGTATGGACTATGGCTACACCTTC. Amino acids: CASSLERGMDYGYTF.

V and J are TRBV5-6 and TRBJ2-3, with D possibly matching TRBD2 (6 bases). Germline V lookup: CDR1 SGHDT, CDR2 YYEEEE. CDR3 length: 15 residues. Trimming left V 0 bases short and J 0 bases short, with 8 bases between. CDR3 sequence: CASSLAGGSTDTQYF. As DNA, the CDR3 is TGTGCCAGCAGCTTGGCCGGAGGGAGCACAGATACGCAGTATTTT.